This passage covers 5 T cell receptor beta chains from one sample sequenced in a study of T-cell memory formation after mild COVID-19. TCRdb reanalysed the 5' RACE reads using MiXCR and keeps one entry per CDR3 protein. The data contain a few hundred thousand distinct CDR3 sequences, over 25% of them singletons. The specimen was PBMCs or a T cell subset sorted from them (not recorded which). These receptors were taken from an adult woman who had mild COVID-19 (a few samples of this study predate the infection). Cell type and time point are not known.

This chain uses TRBV20-1 with TRBJ1-4; D call uncertain. The ends were cut back, 7 bases at V and 8 bases at J, with 26 bases in the middle. Looked up from germline, CDR1 is DFQATT and CDR2 is SNEGSKA (reference sequence). The CDR3 has 16 amino acids. The DNA for the CDR3 is TGCAGTGGGAAAGGGTCCGGTCGGCCCAAGAAAGAAAAACTGTTTTTT. As protein: CSGKGSGRPKKEKLFF.

V gene TRBV24-1 combines with J gene TRBJ2-5; D might be TRBD2 (6 bases). CDR1 KGHDR and CDR2 SFDVKD come from the germline V gene. Trimming took off 0 bases at V and 7 bases at J, with 14 bases between the two ends. The CDR3 runs to 15 residues. The CDR3 loop is CATSDLPGDLGTQYF. CDR3 nucleotide sequence: TGTGCCACCAGTGATTTGCCGGGGGACCTCGGGACCCAGTACTTC.

This clonotype appeared once. The chain uses TRBV12-3 or TRBV12-4 and TRBJ1-5, with unresolved D. V was shortened by 6 bases and J by 5 bases, with 8 bases between the two germline ends. The CDR3 totals 12 residues. DNA of the CDR3: TGTGCCAGCAGGGGGTTTGATCAGCCCCAGCATTTT. Encoded protein: CASRGFDQPQHF.

The chain employs TRBV7-6 and TRBJ2-7; TRBD2 is a possible D gene (6 bases). The V end lost 1 base, the J end lost 1 base, and 14 bases lay between the germline ends. The CDR3 contains 16 residues. Per the germline V gene, CDR1 is SGHVS and CDR2 is FNYEAQ. The CDR3 region is CASSLGGAGSSYEQYF. The CDR3 DNA reads as TGTGCCAGCAGCTTAGGGGGAGCGGGTTCGTCCTACGAGCAGTACTTC.

CDR3 loop: CSARARLSYEQYF. Written as DNA, the CDR3 is TGCAGTGCTAGAGCCAGACTCTCCTACGAGCAGTACTTC. V usage is TRBV20-1 and J usage is TRBJ2-7; D ambiguous. The CDR3 totals 13 residues. Germline V gene lookup returns CDR1 DFQATT and CDR2 SNEGSKA (reference sequence). V lost 1 base and J 0 bases, leaving 7 bases between the germline ends.